This T cell receptor (beta chain) was identified in a study of spatial heterogeneity in lung cancer. Looking at the study overall: The donors, fewer than 90 patients with untreated early-stage non-small cell lung cancer, provided the samples. Overall study results and limits: Compared with follow-up, resection was when ubiquitous expanded tumor TCRs appeared in blood more.

Each molecule of TCR cDNA was tagged with one unique molecular identifier. TCRdb reprocessed the 5' RACE reads via MiXCR and lists one record per CDR3 protein. The profile shows about 47,000 distinct CDR3 sequences, approximately 12% of them singletons. Comments on this clonotype: Its antigen is as yet unknown.

V was clipped by 6 bases and J by 7 bases; unmatched bases: 4. CDR3 length: 12 amino acids. Time point: blood at routine non-recurrence follow-up after resection. Material for sequencing was whole RNA from tumor, nontumor lung or frozen PBMC, left unsorted. Specimen: PBMCs, collected at follow-up. This sequence originates from a male donor with early-stage non-small cell lung cancer. The chain links TRBV12-3 or TRBV12-4 to TRBJ1-2; 8 bases are a match to TRBD1. CDR3 in amino acids: CASRGTGSGYTF. The CDR3 DNA reads TGTGCCAGCAGGGGGACAGGATCTGGCTACACCTTC.